This T cell receptor beta chain appears in the sequencing data of a study of CD8 T cells in Susac syndrome. CD8+ and CD4+ T cells taken from blood had their TCR beta sequenced. TEMRA cells were FACS-enriched and CD8+ and CD4+ T cells negatively isolated. Reverse transcription of 0.5 to 1 ug RNA was carried out with random hexamers. Each CDR3 protein is one row after TCRdb ran MiXCR on the immunoSEQ multiplex PCR reads. Among about 160,000 distinct CDR3 sequences listed, around 96% were seen once. Germline V gene data show CDR1 as SQVTM and CDR2 as ANQGSEA. Trimming removed 4 bases from V and 0 bases from J, with 7 bases in between. The CDR3 length is 13 residues.

V gene TRBV29-1 combines with J gene TRBJ2-1; D is ambiguous. This clonotype originated in a human donor with Susac syndrome. Material for sequencing was CD4+ T cells from PBMCs. In nucleotides, the CDR3 is TGCAGCGTTGCACAGCCCTCCTACAATGAGCAGTTCTTC. Encoded protein: CSVAQPSYNEQFF.